This T cell receptor (beta chain) was profiled in a study of OX40 agonist ivuxolimab in advanced cancers. Study in general: Patients receiving dose escalation had hepatocellular carcinoma, melanoma, renal cell or head and neck cancer. Points from the study as a whole: Mean expanded clone counts were higher in CD8+ than CD4+ T cells. Circulating CD4+ and CD8+ T cells showed clonal expansion by week 6 at 0.1 to 3.0 mg/kg. Several nonresponders also turned out to have low normalized T-cell clonal expansion.

V lost 2 bases and J lost 2, with 14 bases in between. The CDR3 runs 16 residues. Germline CDR1 SGHAT, CDR2 FQNNGV. As concerns this clone: Its target is not known.

Produced via immunoSEQ multiplex PCR; TCRdb's table is partial and in-frame only. This repertoire shows under 100,000 clones, roughly 92% found once; its top ten account for around 0.64%. This receptor was taken from an adult with an advanced solid tumor such as melanoma, head and neck, liver or kidney cancer. The chain recombines TRBV11-2 with TRBJ2-3; D uncertain. The sample was CD4+ or CD8+ T cells sorted from blood, taken in a trial of the OX40 agonist ivuxolimab. The CDR3 reads CASSLMLRRPTDTQYF. In DNA form, the CDR3 reads TGTGCCAGCAGCTTAATGCTCAGACGCCCCACAGATACGCAGTATTTT.